This record looks at one T cell receptor beta chain sequence and its context. These data are taken from a study of radiotherapy plus CTLA-4 blockade in lung cancer. The CDR3 loop spans 12 amino acids. The germline V gene encodes CDR1 SNHLY and CDR2 FYNNEI. V was trimmed by 5 bases and J by 8 bases, leaving 9 bases between them. Sequenced by immunoSEQ multiplex PCR; TCRdb stores in-frame clones only, minus some. The profile shows some 80,000 clones, about 80% of them singletons. The sequence derives from a human donor with non-small cell lung cancer who had stable disease on radiotherapy plus ipilimumab. This rearrangement joins TRBV2 to TRBJ2-2; D uncertain. The input for sequencing was peripheral blood, taken from a patient treated with radiotherapy plus ipilimumab. CDR3 coding DNA: TGTGCCAGCAGTTTGAACCTGGGGGAGCTGTTTTTT. This translates into CASSLNLGELFF.